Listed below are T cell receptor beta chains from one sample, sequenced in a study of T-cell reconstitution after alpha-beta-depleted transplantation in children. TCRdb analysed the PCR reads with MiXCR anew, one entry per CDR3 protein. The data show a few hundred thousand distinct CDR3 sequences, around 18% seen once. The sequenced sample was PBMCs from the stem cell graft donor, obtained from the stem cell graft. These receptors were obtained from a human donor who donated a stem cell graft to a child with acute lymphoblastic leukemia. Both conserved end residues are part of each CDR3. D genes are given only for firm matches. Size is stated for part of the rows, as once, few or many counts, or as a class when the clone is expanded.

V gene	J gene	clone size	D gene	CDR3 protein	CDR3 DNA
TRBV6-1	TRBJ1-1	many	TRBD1	CASSRGTGAGNTEAFF	TGTGCCAGCAGTCGCGGGACAGGGGCTGGTAACACTGAAGCTTTCTTT
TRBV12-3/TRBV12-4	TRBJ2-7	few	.	CASSFSGPEQYF	TGTGCCAGCAGTTTTTCAGGGCCCGAGCAGTACTTC
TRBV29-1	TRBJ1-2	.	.	CSVEGDRSGCTF	TGCAGCGTTGAAGGGGATAGAAGCGGCTGCACCTTC
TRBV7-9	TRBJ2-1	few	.	CASSLAPTYSNEQFF	TGTGCCAGCAGCTTAGCCCCCACCTATAGCAATGAGCAGTTCTTC
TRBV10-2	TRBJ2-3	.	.	CASKRGTDTQYF	TGCGCCAGCAAAAGGGGCACAGATACGCAGTATTTT
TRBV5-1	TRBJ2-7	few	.	CASSLDGDAFYEQYF	TGCGCCAGCAGCTTGGATGGGGACGCATTCTACGAGCAGTACTTC
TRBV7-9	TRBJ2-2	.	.	CASSYPGPTTAGELFF	TGTGCCAGCAGCTACCCGGGACCCACGACGGCCGGGGAGCTGTTTTTT
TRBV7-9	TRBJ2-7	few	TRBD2	CASSVGLAVYEQYF	TGTGCCAGCAGCGTGGGACTAGCGGTCTACGAGCAGTACTTC
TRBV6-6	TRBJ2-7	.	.	CASTFGTSYEQYF	TGTGCCAGCACCTTCGGTACCTCCTACGAGCAGTACTTC
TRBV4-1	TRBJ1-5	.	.	CASSQDYSYQPQHF	TGCGCCAGCAGCCAAGATTACAGTTATCAGCCCCAGCATTTT
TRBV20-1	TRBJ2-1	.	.	CSASRDYNEQFF	TGCAGTGCTAGCCGGGACTACAATGAGCAGTTCTTC
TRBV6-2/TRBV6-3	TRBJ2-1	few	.	CASSPLAEGGNEQFF	TGTGCCAGCAGTCCCCTAGCGGAAGGGGGGAATGAGCAGTTCTTC
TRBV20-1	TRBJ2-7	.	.	CSARTGPYEQYF	TGCAGTGCTAGGACGGGTCCCTACGAGCAGTACTTC
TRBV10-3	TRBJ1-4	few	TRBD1	CAISARDSENEKLFF	TGTGCCATCAGTGCCCGGGACAGCGAGAATGAAAAACTGTTTTTT
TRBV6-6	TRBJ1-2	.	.	CASSYSQNYGYTF	TGTGCCAGCAGTTACTCGCAGAACTATGGCTACACCTTC
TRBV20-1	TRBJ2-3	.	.	CSASFASTDTQYF	TGCAGTGCTAGCTTCGCTAGCACAGATACGCAGTATTTT
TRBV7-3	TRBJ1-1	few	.	CASSPETNTEAFF	TGTGCCAGCAGCCCCGAGACCAACACTGAAGCTTTCTTT
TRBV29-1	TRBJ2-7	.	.	CSVERNPYEQYF	TGCAGCGTTGAAAGGAATCCATACGAGCAGTACTTC
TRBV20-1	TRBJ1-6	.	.	CSAPGTPNSPLHF	TGCAGTGCTCCCGGGACACCCAATTCACCCCTCCACTTT
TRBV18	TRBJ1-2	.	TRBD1	CASSPGQGYYGYTF	TGTGCCAGCTCACCGGGACAGGGATACTATGGCTACACCTTC
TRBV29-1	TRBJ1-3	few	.	CSVDAHSPSGNTIYF	TGCAGCGTCGACGCCCACAGCCCGTCTGGAAACACCATATATTTT
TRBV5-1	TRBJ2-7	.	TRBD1	CASSRGQDSYEQYF	TGCGCCAGCAGCCGGGGACAGGACTCCTACGAGCAGTACTTC
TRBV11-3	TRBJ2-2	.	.	CASSLDSGLLGAGELFF	TGTGCCAGCAGCTTAGATTCGGGGCTCCTTGGGGCCGGGGAGCTGTTTTTT
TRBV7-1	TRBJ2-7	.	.	CASSSDLAYEQYF	TGTGCCAGCAGCTCCGATTTGGCCTACGAGCAGTACTTC
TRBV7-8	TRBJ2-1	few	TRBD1	CASSLDMQGDPDEQFF	TGTGCCAGCAGCTTAGATATGCAGGGGGATCCCGATGAGCAGTTCTTC
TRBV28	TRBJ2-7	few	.	CASSTGASPGEQYF	TGTGCCAGCAGTACCGGGGCCTCCCCTGGCGAGCAGTACTTC
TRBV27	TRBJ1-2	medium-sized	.	CASSLERGDYGYTF	TGTGCCAGCAGTTTAGAGAGGGGCGACTATGGCTACACCTTC
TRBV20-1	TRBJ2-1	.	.	CSARALHNNEQFF	TGCAGTGCTAGAGCTTTACACAACAATGAGCAGTTCTTC
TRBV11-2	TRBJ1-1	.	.	CASSRSGVQAFF	TGTGCCAGCAGCCGATCAGGGGTCCAAGCTTTCTTT
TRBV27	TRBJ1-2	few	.	CASSLSGQYGYTF	TGTGCCAGCAGTTTATCGGGGCAGTACGGCTACACCTTC
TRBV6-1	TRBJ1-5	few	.	CASSAHQWYSNQPQHF	TGTGCCAGCAGCGCCCATCAGTGGTATAGCAATCAGCCCCAGCATTTT
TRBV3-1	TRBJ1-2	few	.	CASSAGQNYGYTF	TGTGCCAGCAGTGCTGGACAGAACTATGGCTACACCTTC
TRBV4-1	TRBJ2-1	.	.	CASSQPTRVPANEQFF	TGCGCCAGCAGCCAGCCCACTAGAGTCCCAGCTAATGAGCAGTTCTTC
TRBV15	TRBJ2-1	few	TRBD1	CATSRDRGQANEQFF	TGTGCCACCAGCAGAGATCGCGGACAGGCCAATGAGCAGTTCTTC
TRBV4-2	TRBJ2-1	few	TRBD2	CASSHGTSVDNEQFF	TGTGCCAGCAGCCACGGGACTAGCGTAGACAATGAGCAGTTCTTC
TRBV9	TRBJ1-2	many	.	CASSVGGDYGYTF	TGTGCCAGCAGCGTAGGAGGGGACTATGGCTACACCTTC
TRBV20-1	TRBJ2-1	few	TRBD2	CSSWGLAGEGKNEQFF	TGCAGTTCTTGGGGACTAGCGGGAGAGGGGAAAAATGAGCAGTTCTTC